This T cell receptor beta chain was found in a study of cytomegalovirus exposure and HLA in healthy donors. Study overall: Ancestry clustering placed 70% to 85% of around 400 genotyped donors in the Caucasian-associated cluster. Study-wide results and limits: Prediction of most subjects' HLA-A and HLA-B alleles by TCR beta sequences was reportedly accurate.

PCR used 60 Vbeta primers and 13 Jbeta primers. Method: immunoSEQ multiplex PCR; TCRdb's copy keeps in-frame clones and lacks some. The sample lists about 190,000 clones, roughly 77% occurring once. In regard to this clone: Its antigen is still unknown.

Donors in the study were healthy people who gave bone marrow. This clonotype was obtained from a man aged 25-45 years in good health and CMV-seropositive. The sequencing sample was made of PBMCs.

CDR3: CASSMVPSSYNEQFF. CDR3 in DNA: TGTGCCAGTAGTATGGTCCCGAGCTCCTACAATGAGCAGTTCTTC. The J gene is TRBJ2-1, the V gene TRBV19; D is undetermined. Trimming shortened V by 3 bases and J by 0 bases, and 9 bases separated the two germline ends. CDR3 length equals 15 residues. The germline V gene encodes CDR1 LNHDA and CDR2 SQIVND (reference sequence).